The next 16 T cell receptor beta chains were all read from a single sample in a study of T cell clonotyping in hematopoietic cell transplantation. Method: immunoSEQ multiplex PCR; TCRdb's copy keeps in-frame clones and lacks some. The data show roughly 10,000 clones, around 90% seen once. The material was PBMCs, obtained 180 days after allogeneic stem cell transplant. The receptors were gathered from a male patient between 55 and 70 years old who had an allogeneic stem cell transplant from an unrelated donor, so the T cells may come from the graft donor. Some clones in this sample may be carry-over from other donors' samples.

This rearrangement joins TRBV5-8 to TRBJ2-5, with TRBD1 identical over 8 bases. Germline-derived CDR1 and CDR2 are SGHTS and YDEGEE. V was clipped by 7 bases and J by 1 base; unmatched bases: 9. The CDR3 extends over 15 amino acids. Here the CDR3 DNA reads TGTGCCAGCTTATTGGGGGACAGGACCCAAGAGACCCAGTACTTC. Amino acids: CASLLGDRTQETQYF.

This clone was seen a single time. The J gene is TRBJ1-2, the V gene TRBV19, with a possible D match to TRBD1 (5 bases). Trimming pared 7 bases from V and 5 bases from J, leaving 17 bases between. Germline values: CDR1 LNHDA, CDR2 SQIVND (reference sequence). The CDR3 is 14 amino acids. CDR3 DNA: TGTGCCAGTACCCCAGGGAACCCAGGGTATGGCTACACCTTC. Translation: CASTPGNPGYGYTF.

The chain couples TRBV19 to TRBJ2-7; the match to TRBD1 covers 8 bases. Trimming cost V 4 bases and J 4 bases; bases outside gene matches: 6. The CDR3 runs to 14 residues. Germline CDR1 is LNHDA and CDR2 is SQIVND (reference sequence). The CDR3 bases are TGTGCCAGTAGTACCTCGTACAGGGGGTACGAGCAGTACTTC. Its protein product is CASSTSYRGYEQYF.

The chain couples TRBV10-2 to TRBJ2-7; D gene uncertain. Germline V gives CDR1 WSHSY, CDR2 SAAADI. The CDR3 runs to 12 residues. Trimming cost V 3 bases and J 3 bases, with 6 bases left between them. The CDR3 DNA reads TGCGCCAGCAGTGACTATTACTACGAGCAGTACTTC. It is translated as CASSDYYYEQYF.

The chain carries TRBV4-3 and TRBJ2-6, with no clear D. The V end lost 2 bases, the J end lost 0 bases, and 2 bases lay between the germline ends. The CDR3 extends over 14 amino acids. Germline V gene lookup returns CDR1 LGHNA and CDR2 YSLEER. CDR3 protein: CASSQHSGANVLTF. The CDR3 nucleotides are TGCGCCAGCAGCCAACACTCTGGGGCCAACGTCCTGACTTTC.

The J gene is TRBJ1-5, the V gene TRBV29-1; the D is unclear. V lost 4 bases and J lost 2, with 6 bases in between. This CDR3 region has 12 residues. The V gene's germline CDR1 is SQVTM and CDR2 ANQGSEA. CDR3 sequence reads: CSVASGNQPQHF. CDR3 coding DNA: TGCAGCGTTGCGTCAGGCAATCAGCCCCAGCATTTT.

The rearrangement joins TRBV4-3 to TRBJ1-1, with 8 bases that match TRBD1. Per the germline V gene, CDR1 is LGHNA and CDR2 is YSLEER. This CDR3 is 17 amino acids long. V lost 3 bases to trimming and J lost 0 bases; unmatched junction nucleotides: 9. CDR3: CASSHLPGQEMNTEAFF. As DNA, the CDR3 is TGCGCCAGCAGCCATCTACCGGGACAGGAGATGAACACTGAAGCTTTCTTT.

The rearrangement uses TRBV6-5 and TRBJ1-1, with D perhaps TRBD1 (5 bases). The germline CDR1 and CDR2 sequences are MNHEY and SVGAGI. The CDR3 runs to 15 residues. V dropped 2 bases and J dropped 0 bases, with 10 bases sitting between them. This chain's CDR3 is CASSYGDRLNTEAFF. The CDR3 DNA is TGTGCCAGCAGTTACGGGGACCGGTTGAACACTGAAGCTTTCTTT.

This rearrangement joins TRBV7-9 to TRBJ1-2, with unresolved D. CDR1 is SEHNR, CDR2 FQNEAQ, per germline (reference sequence). V was cut by 1 base and J by 8 bases, with 11 bases left in between. This CDR3 has 13 amino acids. CDR3 nucleotide sequence: TGTGCCAGCAGCTTAGGCACCTTCGGGGGCTACACCTTC. Protein: CASSLGTFGGYTF.

This rearrangement joins TRBV7-2 to TRBJ2-7; D is perhaps TRBD1 or TRBD2 (5 bases each). The CDR3 consists of 15 residues. Germline CDR1 is SGHTA and CDR2 is FQGNSA. Trimming cost V 4 bases and J 6 bases, with 19 bases left between them. The DNA of the CDR3 is TGTGCCAGCAGCTCCTCCGGACTTAACACAGGCGAGCAGTACTTC. Its protein product is CASSSSGLNTGEQYF.

This clone was detected only once. The chain is built from TRBV2 and TRBJ2-1; TRBD2 matches 8 bases. The V gene's germline CDR1 is SNHLY and CDR2 FYNNEI. The V and J ends lost 6 bases and 5 bases, in that order; junction bases with no gene match: 6. The CDR3 runs to 14 residues. CDR3 nucleotide sequence: TGTGCCAGCAGGATGACTAGCGCCGACAATGAGCAGTTCTTC. It encodes CASRMTSADNEQFF.

The chain carries TRBV7-2 and TRBJ2-3; D ambiguous. The CDR3 covers 12 residues. Trimming cost V 5 bases and J 8 bases, with 11 bases left between them. Germline V gives CDR1 SGHTA, CDR2 FQGNSA. The CDR3 region is CASSPDRSTQYF. CDR3 coding DNA: TGTGCCAGCAGCCCCGACCGGAGTACGCAGTATTTT.

V and J are TRBV9 and TRBJ1-6, with D tentatively TRBD1 (6 bases). Germline V gene data show CDR1 as SGDLS and CDR2 as YYNGEE. Deletions cut 3 bases from V and 9 bases from J, with 16 bases between. The CDR3 totals 15 residues. The CDR3, as DNA: TGTGCCAGCAGCGGAACAGGGTCCGTTGGTTCACCCCTCCACTTT. Amino acids: CASSGTGSVGSPLHF. Variable domain in full (rest from reference TRBV9 and TRBJ1-6): DSGVTQTPKHLITATGQRVTLRCSPRSGDLSVYWYQQSLDQGLQFLIQYYNGEERAKGNILERFSAQQFPDLHSELNLSSLELGDSALYFCASSGTGSVGSPLHFGNGTRLTVT.

The CDR3 DNA reads as TGTGCCAGCAGCCAGAGACCTAACACTGAAGCTTTCTTT. The encoded protein is CASSQRPNTEAFF. V and J are TRBV11-1 and TRBJ1-1; unclear D gene. With 5 bases removed from V and 2 bases from J, the gap between germline ends came to 9 bases. Germline V gene sequence: CDR1 SGHAT, CDR2 FQDESV (reference sequence). The CDR3 totals 13 residues.

This CDR3 reads CASSLREETQYF. The CDR3 DNA is TGTGCCAGCAGCTTAAGGGAAGAGACCCAGTACTTC. The chain employs TRBV11-1 and TRBJ2-5; D gene uncertain. V lost 2 bases and J 3 bases, leaving 4 bases between the germline ends. Germline V CDR1 and CDR2: SGHAT, FQDESV (reference sequence). The CDR3 covers 12 residues.

The chain has TRBV5-3 and TRBJ2-6; D is uncertain. TRBV5-3 is marked as an open reading frame, function uncertain. The CDR3 is 15 residues long. Trimming pared 4 bases from V and 3 bases from J, leaving 11 bases between. The CDR3 is CARSGGRCGANVLTF. The CDR3 coding sequence is TGTGCCAGAAGCGGCGGTAGGTGTGGGGCCAACGTCCTGACTTTC.